This T cell receptor beta chain was observed in a study of T cell changes during pregnancy in multiple sclerosis. This table comes from immunoSEQ multiplex PCR, and its TCRdb copy is limited to in-frame clones, with some not included. The data contain approximately 52,000 clones, around 92% of them singletons. The CDR3 sequence is 14 residues long. The V gene's germline CDR1 is KGHSH and CDR2 LQKENI. V was clipped by 2 bases and J by 5 bases; unmatched bases: 6. The source material was CD4+ T cells from peripheral blood mononuclear cells, sampled after pregnancy. J is TRBJ2-7 and V is TRBV18, with TRBD2 identical over 7 bases. The origin of this receptor is a female donor with multiple sclerosis, enrolled in a pregnancy study. CDR3 in amino acids: CASSPISGTDEQYF. For the CDR3, the DNA is TGTGCCAGCTCACCAATCAGCGGGACCGACGAGCAGTACTTC.